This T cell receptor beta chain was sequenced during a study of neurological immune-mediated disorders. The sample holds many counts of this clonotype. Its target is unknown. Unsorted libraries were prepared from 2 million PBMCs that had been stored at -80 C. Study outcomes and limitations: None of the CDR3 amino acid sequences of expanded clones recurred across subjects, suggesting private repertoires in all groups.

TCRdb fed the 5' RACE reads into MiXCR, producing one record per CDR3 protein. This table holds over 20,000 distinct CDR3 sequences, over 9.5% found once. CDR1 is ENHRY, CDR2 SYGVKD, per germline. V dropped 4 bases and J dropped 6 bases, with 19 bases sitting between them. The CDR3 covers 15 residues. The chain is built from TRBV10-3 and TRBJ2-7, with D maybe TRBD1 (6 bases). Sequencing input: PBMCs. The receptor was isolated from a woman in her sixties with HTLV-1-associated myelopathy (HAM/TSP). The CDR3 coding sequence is TGTGCCATCAGTGCGGGACATCGACTCCGTACCGAGCAGTACTTC. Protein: CAISAGHRLRTEQYF.